This note documents a single TCR beta chain sequence. Sequencing was performed with immunoSEQ multiplex PCR; in TCRdb, only in-frame clones are kept and a portion is missing. The data show about 140,000 clones, approximately 90% seen once. This sample is part of a study of T cell responses to AZD1222 COVID-19 vaccine. This sequence originates from an adult who received the AZD1222 COVID-19 vaccine. Source: peripheral blood, taken 28 days after the second AZD1222 dose.

DNA of the CDR3: TGTGCCAGCACCCTCCTGACTAACACAGATACGCAGTATTTT. Translating gives CASTLLTNTDTQYF. The chain recombines TRBV11-1 with TRBJ2-3, with D tentatively TRBD2 (5 bases). From germline, CDR1 is SGHAT and CDR2 FQDESV (reference sequence). V was cut by 7 bases and J by 2 bases, with 13 bases left in between. The CDR3 covers 14 residues. The full variable domain, its missing parts supplied by reference TRBV11-1 and TRBJ2-3, is EAEVAQSPRYKITEKSQAVAFWCDPISGHATLYWYRQILGQGPELLVQFQDESVVDDSQLPKDRFSAERLKGVDSTLKIQPAELGDSAMYLCASTLLTNTDTQYFGPGTRLTVL.